These 30 T cell receptor beta chains came from one sample sequenced in a study of blood T cell repertoires in COVID-19. Profiled with immunoSEQ multiplex PCR; TCRdb holds only in-frame clones, not every one. This table holds a few hundred thousand clones, 85% found once. The source material was peripheral blood. The receptors were sampled from a human donor in a cohort sampled during active COVID-19.

The CDR3 protein is CASSVAGDSKYEQYF. The CDR3 DNA reads as TGTGCCAGCAGCGTAGCCGGGGATAGCAAATACGAGCAGTACTTC. The rearrangement links TRBV9 to TRBJ2-7, with a weak D call TRBD2 (5 bases). Trimming shortened V by 0 bases and J by 4 bases, and 14 bases separated the two germline ends. From germline, CDR1 is SGDLS and CDR2 YYNGEE. The CDR3 has 15 residues.

Comment on this clone: Other DNA sequences from this sample encode an identical CDR3 as well. This chain connects TRBV6-5 to TRBJ1-5; 7 positions match TRBD1. The germline gives CDR1 MNHEY, CDR2 SVGAGI. V lost 4 bases, J lost 4 bases, and 1 base stayed unmatched. The CDR3 sequence is 13 residues long. CDR3 residues: CASSSQGNQPQHF. The CDR3 coding sequence is TGTGCCAGCAGTTCACAGGGGAATCAGCCCCAGCATTTT.

The genes are TRBV19 and TRBJ1-2; 7 bases line up with TRBD1. V was pared by 7 bases and J by 10 bases, with 12 bases of the junction left unmatched. The CDR3 length is 13 residues. Looked up from germline, CDR1 is LNHDA and CDR2 is SQIVND (reference sequence). CDR3 DNA: TGTGCCAGTATGTCCAGGGGGTTACCCCTCTACACCTTC. Amino acid sequence: CASMSRGLPLYTF.

The rearrangement joins TRBV30 to TRBJ1-5; a weak D match, TRBD1 (6 bases). The germline V gene has CDR1 GTSNPN and CDR2 SVGIG (reference sequence). The ends were cut back, 2 bases at V and 0 bases at J, with 14 bases in the middle. This CDR3 region has 16 residues. CDR3 in amino acids: CAWSMGTPLSNQPQHF. The CDR3 bases are TGTGCCTGGAGTATGGGGACACCCCTTAGCAATCAGCCCCAGCATTTT.

This chain connects TRBV19 to TRBJ1-5, with 7 positions matching TRBD1. The CDR3 loop spans 18 amino acids. The junction had 12 bases not matched to a gene; V was cut back by 4 bases and J by 0 bases. Germline values: CDR1 LNHDA, CDR2 SQIVND (reference sequence). The chain's CDR3 is CASSKGDRADRSNQPQHF. The DNA of the CDR3 is TGTGCCAGTAGTAAGGGAGACAGGGCAGACCGTAGCAATCAGCCCCAGCATTTT.

V and J are TRBV3-1 (or the pseudogene TRBV3-2) and TRBJ1-1, with 10 nucleotides matching TRBD1. CDR3 length: 16 residues. After removal of 4 bases from V and 0 bases from J, the junction contained 5 bases not matched to a gene. Germline CDR1 LGHDT, CDR2 YNNKEL (reference sequence). CDR3 nucleotide sequence: TGTGCCAGCAGCCCTCGGGACAGGGGACTGAACACTGAAGCTTTCTTT. It encodes CASSPRDRGLNTEAFF.

This clone showed up just a few times. The chain joins TRBV7-2 to TRBJ1-6, with TRBD1 matching 8 bases. CDR1 and CDR2 from the germline V gene are SGHTA and FQGNSA. The V gene end was trimmed by 2 bases and the J gene end by 9 bases; junction bases not matched to a gene: 9. This CDR3 has 16 residues. This CDR3 reads CASSLTMGQAFSPLHF. CDR3 sequence (DNA): TGTGCCAGCAGCTTAACGATGGGACAGGCTTTTTCACCCCTCCACTTT.

The V call is TRBV4-1, the J call TRBJ1-2; 7 bases map to TRBD1. Germline lookup yields CDR1 MGHRA and CDR2 YSYEKL. The CDR3 has 14 residues. V shed 4 bases and J 7 bases; nucleotides not matched to a gene: 9. The DNA of the CDR3 is TGCGCCAGCAGCCCCTACGACAGGGTCGTTGGCTACACCTTC. Amino acid sequence: CASSPYDRVVGYTF.

The chain employs TRBV2 and TRBJ2-7, with D possibly being TRBD2 (6 bases). The V end lost 6 bases, the J end lost 2 bases, and 11 bases lay between the germline ends. The CDR3 loop spans 13 amino acids. The V gene's germline CDR1 is SNHLY and CDR2 FYNNEI. This CDR3 is CASRGEVAYEQYF. Here the CDR3 DNA reads TGTGCCAGCAGGGGGGAGGTAGCCTACGAGCAGTACTTC.

V usage is TRBV14 and J usage is TRBJ1-1; the D gene is possibly TRBD1 (5 bases). This CDR3 has 14 amino acids. The V end lost 4 bases, the J end lost 11 bases, and 20 bases lay between the germline ends. Germline loops: CDR1 SGHDN, CDR2 FVKESK. This chain's CDR3 is CASSPHSRVLRAFF. CDR3 bases: TGTGCCAGCAGCCCTCACTCCAGGGTCCTGAGGGCTTTCTTT.

The V and J genes are TRBV5-4 and TRBJ1-5; 10 positions agree with TRBD1. The CDR3 is made up of 15 amino acids. The V and J ends lost 4 bases and 3 bases, in that order; junction bases with no gene match: 4. Germline lookup yields CDR1 SGHNT and CDR2 YYREEE (reference sequence). In DNA form, the CDR3 reads TGTGCCAGCAGCAAAGGACAGGGGGTCAATCAGCCCCAGCATTTT. Residues: CASSKGQGVNQPQHF.

This chain connects TRBV6-5 to TRBJ1-3; possible D gene TRBD1, 5 bases. The germline gives CDR1 MNHEY, CDR2 SVGAGI. This CDR3 has 15 amino acids. V was pared by 6 bases and J by 1 base, with 13 bases between. CDR3 in amino acids: CASSSGEASGNTIYF. In DNA form, the CDR3 reads TGTGCCAGCAGCTCGGGGGAGGCATCTGGAAACACCATATATTTT.

This chain joins TRBV15 and TRBJ1-4; D is possibly TRBD1 (6 bases). V gave up 4 bases and J gave up 6 bases, with 12 bases separating them. Germline V CDR1 and CDR2: LNHNV, YYDKDF (reference sequence). CDR3 size: 14 residues. The CDR3 protein is CATSMQGIYEKLFF. In DNA, the CDR3 is TGTGCCACCAGCATGCAGGGGATATATGAAAAACTGTTTTTT.

The V and J genes are TRBV9 and TRBJ1-2; D may be TRBD1 (6 bases). Trimming removed 4 bases from V and 8 bases from J, with 15 bases in between. CDR3 length equals 13 residues. Looked up from germline, CDR1 is SGDLS and CDR2 is YYNGEE. CDR3 DNA sequence: TGTGCCAGCAGCCTACAGGGTCTTGGGGGCTACACCTTC. Translating it yields CASSLQGLGGYTF.

This clone was seen just once. This chain uses TRBV24-1 with TRBJ2-1; a possible D gene is TRBD1 (6 bases). Germline lookup yields CDR1 KGHDR and CDR2 SFDVKD. V was clipped by 6 bases and J by 6 bases, with 17 bases between them. The CDR3 consists of 15 residues. For the CDR3, the DNA is TGTGCCACCAGTCAACCGCTTGGACAGCTCAATGAGCAGTTCTTC. Its translation: CATSQPLGQLNEQFF.

The chain has TRBV9 and TRBJ1-1; D call uncertain. The V end lost 4 bases, the J end lost 4 bases, and 11 bases lay between the germline ends. The CDR3 spans 13 residues. Germline V lookup: CDR1 SGDLS, CDR2 YYNGEE. CDR3 amino acids: CASSLAGPTEAFF. The CDR3 DNA reads as TGTGCCAGCAGCCTAGCAGGTCCCACTGAAGCTTTCTTT.

The chain combines TRBV28 with TRBJ2-3; D is perhaps TRBD2 (6 bases). The CDR3 contains 16 residues. V lost 5 bases and J lost 1, with 16 bases in between. Per the germline V gene, CDR1 is MDHEN and CDR2 is SYDVKM. CDR3 region: CASSTPSSVRTDTQYF. The CDR3 nucleotides read TGTGCCAGCAGTACCCCTTCTAGCGTCCGCACAGATACGCAGTATTTT.

The gene calls are TRBV12-3 or TRBV12-4 and TRBJ2-7, with unresolved D. Between the trimmed V and J ends, which lost 8 bases and 5 bases, there was a span of 16 bases. The CDR3 is 13 residues long. CDR3 nucleotide sequence: TGTGCCAGCGTCGAAAACTTCCACCACGAGCAGTACTTC. Protein: CASVENFHHEQYF.

This chain joins TRBV27 and TRBJ1-1; no definite D call. Germline CDR1 is MNHEY and CDR2 is SMNVEV (reference sequence). V lost 3 bases and J 3 bases, leaving 14 bases between the germline ends. The CDR3 spans 15 residues. CDR3 residues: CASSFQGLGDTEAFF. The CDR3 DNA reads as TGTGCCAGCAGTTTCCAAGGACTCGGGGACACTGAAGCTTTCTTT.

In this sample, this clone turned up once. J is TRBJ2-3 and V is TRBV5-4; 9 bases map to TRBD2. From germline, CDR1 is SGHNT and CDR2 YYREEE (reference sequence). The CDR3 runs 16 residues. Unmatched junction bases numbered 6, after V lost 0 bases and J lost 4 bases. DNA for the CDR3: TGTGCCAGCAGCTTGGCGGCGGGGGGGGTGTCAGATACGCAGTATTTT. Its protein is CASSLAAGGVSDTQYF. Full variable domain (rest looked up from reference TRBV5-4 and TRBJ2-3): ETGVTQSPTHLIKTRGQQVTLRCSSQSGHNTVSWYQQALGQGPQFIFQYYREEENGRGNFPPRFSGLQFPNYSSELNVNALELDDSALYLCASSLAAGGVSDTQYFGPGTRLTVL.

The chain employs TRBV10-3 and TRBJ2-1; D remains unclear. This CDR3 spans 12 amino acids. Per germline, CDR1 ENHRY and CDR2 SYGVKD. The V and J ends lost 3 bases and 4 bases respectively, with 4 bases between them. The CDR3 DNA is TGTGCCATCAGTGACCTTTACAATGAGCAGTTCTTC. As protein: CAISDLYNEQFF.

The rearrangement links TRBV27 to TRBJ2-7, with TRBD2 matching over 7 bases. CDR1 is MNHEY, CDR2 SMNVEV, per germline (reference sequence). The V and J ends lost 4 bases and 1 base, in that order; junction bases with no gene match: 10. The CDR3 loop spans 16 amino acids. The CDR3 reads CASSSVEFGRSYEQYF. In nucleotides, the CDR3 is TGTGCCAGCAGTTCCGTGGAATTCGGGAGGTCCTACGAGCAGTACTTC.

This chain links TRBV7-9 with TRBJ2-1; 8 bases are shared with TRBD1. Germline assignment: CDR1 SEHNR and CDR2 FQNEAQ (reference sequence). Trimming cost V 6 bases and J 4 bases; bases outside gene matches: 8. The CDR3 is made up of 15 amino acids. Here the CDR3 reads CASRSGQVGYNEQFF. DNA of the CDR3: TGTGCCAGCAGGTCGGGACAGGTAGGATACAATGAGCAGTTCTTC. The variable domain in full, completed from reference TRBV7-9 and TRBJ2-1, reads DTGVSQNPRHKITKRGQNVTFRCDPISEHNRLYWYRQTLGQGPEFLTYFQNEAQLEKSRLLSDRFSAERPKGSFSTLEIQRTEQGDSAMYLCASRSGQVGYNEQFFGPGTRLTVL.

The rearrangement uses TRBV19 and TRBJ1-5; D remains unclear. The ends were cut back, 6 bases at V and 0 bases at J, with 12 bases in the middle. CDR3 length: 15 amino acids. From germline, CDR1 is LNHDA and CDR2 SQIVND (reference sequence). The CDR3 sequence: CASRQDGNSNQPQHF. The CDR3 nucleotides read TGTGCCAGTAGGCAAGACGGGAATAGCAATCAGCCCCAGCATTTT.

The V call is TRBV7-9, the J call TRBJ2-7; D is perhaps TRBD1 (5 bases). The CDR3 is made up of 14 amino acids. Looked up from germline, CDR1 is SEHNR and CDR2 is FQNEAQ (reference sequence). V was trimmed by 6 bases and J by 6 bases, leaving 18 bases between them. CDR3 in DNA: TGTGCCAGCAGTACGACCCAGGGTTTGGTCGAGCAGTACTTC. It specifies CASSTTQGLVEQYF. The whole variable domain, filled in from reference TRBV7-9 and TRBJ2-7, reads DTGVSQNPRHKITKRGQNVTFRCDPISEHNRLYWYRQTLGQGPEFLTYFQNEAQLEKSRLLSDRFSAERPKGSFSTLEIQRTEQGDSAMYLCASSTTQGLVEQYFGPGTRLTVT.

The chain combines TRBV6-6 with TRBJ2-1; 9 nucleotides match TRBD2. The CDR3 runs 16 residues. J lost 1 base, V lost 4 bases, and 5 bases had no gene match. From germline, CDR1 is MNHNY and CDR2 SVGAGI (reference sequence). The CDR3 sequence is CASSSLSGGSYNEQFF. As DNA, the CDR3 is TGTGCCAGCAGTTCCCTTAGCGGGGGTTCCTACAATGAGCAGTTCTTC.

This chain connects TRBV5-6 to TRBJ1-1, with no clear D. The CDR3 is 14 amino acids. V lost 0 bases to trimming and J lost 1 base, with 7 bases between them. Germline-derived CDR1 and CDR2 are SGHDT and YYEEEE. CDR3 loop: CASSLGAGNTEAFF. CDR3 coding DNA: TGTGCCAGCAGCTTGGGTGCAGGGAACACTGAAGCTTTCTTT. The full variable domain, with the rest looked up from reference TRBV5-6 and TRBJ1-1, is DAGVTQSPTHLIKTRGQQVTLRCSPKSGHDTVSWYQQALGQGPQFIFQYYEEEERQRGNFPDRFSGHQFPNYSSELNVNALLLGDSALYLCASSLGAGNTEAFFGQGTRLTVV.

This clone was observed a few times. The chain is built from TRBV28 and TRBJ2-7; D is possibly TRBD1 (6 bases). Trimming cost V 2 bases and J 6 bases, with 17 bases left between them. This CDR3 contains 15 residues. Germline V gene sequence: CDR1 MDHEN, CDR2 SYDVKM. CDR3 loop: CASSLRGWGRLEQYF. The CDR3 bases are TGTGCCAGCAGTTTAAGGGGTTGGGGGCGGCTCGAGCAGTACTTC.

The V call is TRBV27, the J call TRBJ1-2; 12 nucleotides agree with TRBD1. This CDR3 region has 16 residues. Looked up from germline, CDR1 is MNHEY and CDR2 is SMNVEV (reference sequence). After removal of 5 bases from V and 6 bases from J, the junction contained 10 bases not matched to a gene. The DNA for the CDR3 is TGTGCCAGCAGTCCGAGGGGGGGGACAGGGGGCGATGGCTACACCTTC. It encodes CASSPRGGTGGDGYTF.

This clone occurred once. The chain carries TRBV3-1 (or the pseudogene TRBV3-2) and TRBJ2-1; TRBD2 agrees at 8 bases. J was trimmed by 6 bases and V by 4 bases; bases with no gene match: 2. Looked up from germline, CDR1 is LGHDT and CDR2 is YNNKEL (reference sequence). This CDR3 comprises 13 residues. This CDR3 is CASSLGGGNEQFF. The CDR3 DNA reads TGTGCCAGCAGCCTCGGGGGGGGCAATGAGCAGTTCTTC.